This T cell receptor (beta chain) is drawn from a study of blood T cell repertoires in COVID-19 (dated by TCRdb to the early 2020s). Turning to the overall study: Recovered participants in ImmuneRACE Cohort 3 were defined as having two consecutive negative NP/OP PCR tests, clearance from a healthcare professional, or resolution of symptoms. The collaborator samples originated in the United States, Italy and Spain and spanned the acute and convalescent phases of COVID-19. The prospective study material was composed of cDNA or gDNA derived from T cells, B-cell-depleted T cells, or PBMCs. The dataset comprised deeply sampled blood TCRbeta repertoires from subjects exposed to, actively infected with, or recovered from COVID-19. The repertoires were released in a freely available public database intended as a resource for research on the immune response to SARS-CoV-2. Samples were obtained from the ongoing ImmuneRACE study (first 160 participants) and from over 1,000 subjects provided by 6 global collaborators. A de-identified subject ID, COVID-19 status, age in years and sex were almost always included in the sample metadata. Where HLA class I and class II types were available, the types were taken from metadata supplied by the sample provider, not from assay-based typing. Broad study findings and their caveats: How much clinical and demographic metadata was included differed by source and by participant, and the metadata was provided uncurated.

The germline V gene (reference sequence) sets CDR1 to LGHDT and CDR2 to YNNKEL. V is clipped by 5 bases and J by 5 bases, and the sequence between their germline boundaries is 15 bases long. CDR3 length: 14 amino acids, cysteine to phenylalanine. Kept here is only the CDR3 DNA, which spans 42 bases and is read in frame from base 1. Participants in the prospective study were aged about 18 to 95 years, lived in about two dozen United States geographic areas, and enrolled through a virtual design. Cohort assignment in the prospective study relied on participant-reported clinical history from a screening survey and a study questionnaire. Mobile phlebotomists in the prospective study collected whole blood, serum and a nasopharyngeal or oropharyngeal swab from every participant. Over an approximately 2-month period, participants in the prospective study had the option of providing additional blood draws and questionnaires. Prospective study blood samples were shipped either frozen or at room temperature before DNA extraction.

Note on this clone: What antigen it recognizes has not been identified. The record has no base qualities; no much larger clone is one base away.

TCRbeta CDR3 regions were amplified from genomic DNA using the immunoSEQ Assay, a bias-controlled multiplex PCR. As for the original processing: Within the assay, amplification of reference gene primers was used to estimate how many nucleated cells each sample contained. To quantify the absolute abundance of each unique TCRbeta CDR3 rearrangement, sequence reads were collapsed and filtered. For each sample, productive Simpson clonality was calculated as the square root of Simpson's diversity index across productive rearrangements. This immuneACCESS table, as held by TCRdb, lists in-frame sequences with V and J called but not all clones. Of the missing ones, under half trace to an unresolved V gene in checked studies; the others have no known cause. The V and J calls and the clone size are those of that table, but D and trimming were determined from the DNA. A total of hundreds of thousands of clones appear in this sample, 80% to 90% of them only once. The ten largest clones capture 1.9% of the sample.

This receptor was obtained from a middle-aged man in a cohort exposed to, infected with or recovered from COVID-19 (not recorded which). The rearranged chain carries TRBV3-1 (or the pseudogene TRBV3-2) and TRBJ2-5; TRBD1 is a possible D gene, resting on 7 matching bases. The sample consisted of PBMCs or T cells enriched from blood (not recorded which). This receptor has the CDR3 CASSISGGPETQYF. The bases read TGTGCCAGCAGCATCTCAGGGGGGCCGGAGACCCAGTACTTC.